Shown below are 20 T cell receptor beta chains from a single sample sequenced in a study of early T cells in non-severe SARS-CoV-2 infection. TCRdb processed the 5' RACE reads anew with MiXCR; each CDR3 protein has one entry. The sample includes some 60,000 distinct CDR3 sequences, around 9% of them seen just once. The specimen sequenced was whole blood. The receptors originated from an adult who was a healthcare worker with PCR-confirmed SARS-CoV-2 infection or an uninfected control (not recorded which).

This clonotype was observed at least ten times. This sequence joins TRBV19 and TRBJ1-4; no clear D. Trimming left V 6 bases short and J 5 bases short, with 19 bases between. The CDR3 covers 16 residues. Per germline, CDR1 LNHDA and CDR2 SQIVND (reference sequence). CDR3 loop: CASSPPRTGSNEKLFF. DNA of the CDR3: TGTGCCAGTAGCCCCCCTCGGACGGGCTCAAATGAAAAACTGTTTTTT.

There are many counts of this clonotype. V gene TRBV12-3 or TRBV12-4 combines with J gene TRBJ1-1; 8 bases fit TRBD1. The CDR3 is 13 amino acids. The junction had 13 bases not matched to a gene; V was cut back by 6 bases and J by 13 bases. CDR3 nucleotide sequence: TGTGCCAGCAGGCTAAACCGGGACAGGTTTATTTTCTTT. This sequence encodes CASRLNRDRFIFF.

This clonotype was counted ten times or more. The chain employs TRBV11-2 and TRBJ1-3, with D uncertain. Germline V gives CDR1 SGHAT, CDR2 FQNNGV. The CDR3 consists of 16 residues. Trimming took off 0 bases at V and 6 bases at J, with 15 bases between the two ends. The CDR3 loop reads CASSLDRTSSENTIYF. CDR3 in DNA: TGTGCCAGCAGCTTAGATCGCACCTCCTCGGAAAACACCATATATTTT.

In this sample, this clonotype turned up many times. The chain is built from TRBV28 and TRBJ1-1, with D unclear. CDR1 and CDR2 from the germline V gene are MDHEN and SYDVKM. The CDR3 has 15 residues. V lost 2 bases to trimming and J lost 4 bases, with 14 bases between them. CDR3 sequence (DNA): TGTGCCAGCAGTTTAGTCCCCAAAACCGGCACTGAAGCTTTCTTT. Translating it yields CASSLVPKTGTEAFF.

This clonotype was recorded a few times. This chain joins TRBV29-1 and TRBJ2-4, with D possibly TRBD2 on 6 matching bases. Trimming took off 7 bases at V and 3 bases at J, with 16 bases between the two ends. Germline V lookup: CDR1 SQVTM, CDR2 ANQGSEA. This CDR3 comprises 14 residues. This chain's CDR3 is CSAVTSFGKNIQYF. The CDR3 nucleotides read TGCAGCGCCGTAACTAGCTTTGGCAAAAACATTCAGTACTTC.

The gene calls are TRBV28 and TRBJ2-7; D not certain. This CDR3 region has 16 residues. Trimming left V 5 bases short and J 2 bases short, with 19 bases between. Germline V lookup: CDR1 MDHEN, CDR2 SYDVKM. Here the CDR3 DNA reads TGTGCCAGCAGTCCCCCCGCCATCCAAAAGACCTACGAGCAGTACTTC. It translates to CASSPPAIQKTYEQYF.

This clonotype was detected a few times. V and J are TRBV9 and TRBJ1-2; 9 bases fit TRBD1. With 3 bases clipped from V and 6 bases from J, the junction kept 3 bases outside the gene matches. The CDR3 contains 13 residues. Per the germline V gene, CDR1 is SGDLS and CDR2 is YYNGEE. The DNA of the CDR3 is TGTGCCAGCAGCGCTGGGACAGGGAATGGCTACACCTTC. Amino acid sequence: CASSAGTGNGYTF. Full variable domain (remainder filled in from reference TRBV9 and TRBJ1-2): DSGVTQTPKHLITATGQRVTLRCSPRSGDLSVYWYQQSLDQGLQFLIQYYNGEERAKGNILERFSAQQFPDLHSELNLSSLELGDSALYFCASSAGTGNGYTFGSGTRLTVV.

The chain couples TRBV12-3 or TRBV12-4 to TRBJ2-1; TRBD2 is a possible D gene (5 bases). The germline V and J ends were trimmed by 5 bases and 1 base, with 15 bases remaining between them. The CDR3 covers 16 residues. The CDR3 spells CASSRVGAASYNEQFF. The CDR3 DNA follows: TGTGCCAGCAGTCGGGTAGGAGCGGCTTCCTACAATGAGCAGTTCTTC.

This chain joins TRBV13 and TRBJ2-7; perhaps TRBD2 as D (6 bases). The V gene lost 3 bases and the J gene lost 11 bases, with 11 bases spanning the gap. The germline V gene encodes CDR1 PRHDT and CDR2 FYEKMQ (reference sequence). The CDR3 has 11 amino acids. CDR3 nucleotide sequence: TGTGCCAGCAGCTTTCTTCGGGAGAAGTACTTC. Translated: CASSFLREKYF.

The chain recombines TRBV5-1 with TRBJ2-5; D is unresolved. This CDR3 has 16 amino acids. Deletions cut 0 bases from V and 5 bases from J, with 17 bases between. Germline CDR1 SGHRS, CDR2 YFSETQ. The chain's CDR3 is CASSLAKGLGEETQYF. The CDR3 DNA is TGCGCCAGCAGCTTGGCCAAAGGGTTAGGAGAGGAGACCCAGTACTTC. Based on the CDR3 plus reference TRBV5-1 and TRBJ2-5, the full variable domain is KAGVTQTPRYLIKTRGQQVTLSCSPISGHRSVSWYQQTPGQGLQFLFEYFSETQRNKGNFPGRFSGRQFSNSRSEMNVSTLELGDSALYLCASSLAKGLGEETQYFGPGTRLLVL.

This clonotype was found many times. The chain has TRBV6-2 or TRBV6-3 and TRBJ2-7; D is perhaps TRBD1 (5 bases). Per the germline V gene, CDR1 is MNHEY and CDR2 is SVGEGT. Trimming removed 6 bases from V and 2 bases from J, with 11 bases in between. CDR3 length: 13 amino acids. The CDR3 DNA follows: TGTGCCAGCAGCCACACAGGACCCTACGAGCAGTACTTC. Encoded protein: CASSHTGPYEQYF.

This clonotype appeared many times. J is TRBJ2-2 and V is TRBV21-1; the table gives TRBD2 as D, unverified against the DNA. TRBV21-1 is a pseudogene. This CDR3 region has 19 residues. CDR3 bases: TGTGCCAGCAGCAAAAGATGTTGCCAGCGGGGCTCGAACACCGGGGAGCTGTTTTTT. This encodes CASSKRCCQRGSNTGELFF.

This clonotype was seen ten or more times. The chain links TRBV28 to TRBJ1-4, with a weak D call TRBD1 (5 bases). This CDR3 has 15 amino acids. Trimming pared 4 bases from V and 8 bases from J, leaving 17 bases between. Per the germline V gene, CDR1 is MDHEN and CDR2 is SYDVKM. This CDR3 is CASSSVGGAREKLFF. The CDR3, as DNA: TGTGCCAGCAGTTCCGTAGGTGGGGCGCGCGAAAAACTGTTTTTT.

V is TRBV28 and J is TRBJ2-7; D possibly uses TRBD1 or TRBD2 (5 bases each). Germline CDR1 MDHEN, CDR2 SYDVKM. Trimming left V 8 bases short and J 2 bases short, with 10 bases between. The CDR3 runs to 12 residues. CDR3 DNA sequence: TGTGCCAGCGGGACGGTCACCTACGAGCAGTACTTC. Translated: CASGTVTYEQYF. Combining the CDR3 with reference TRBV28 and TRBJ2-7 gives the whole variable domain DVKVTQSSRYLVKRTGEKVFLECVQDMDHENMFWYRQDPGLGLRLIYFSYDVKMKEKGDIPEGYSVSREKKERFSLILESASTNQTSMYLCASGTVTYEQYFGPGTRLTVT.

This clonotype was counted a few times. The gene calls are TRBV20-1 and TRBJ1-4; D ambiguous. In germline, CDR1 is DFQATT, CDR2 SNEGSKA (reference sequence). The CDR3 covers 17 residues. V was pared by 0 bases and J by 0 bases, with 14 bases between. The CDR3 loop is CSARDPGGGPTNEKLFF. CDR3 bases: TGCAGTGCTAGAGATCCCGGAGGAGGACCAACTAATGAAAAACTGTTTTTT.

Of note for this clonotype: This could be a read error, since a much larger clone is one nucleotide away. This CDR3 fails to terminate in the conserved phenylalanine or tryptophan, so it likely reflects a read error. The rearrangement uses TRBV7-3 and TRBJ2-3, with 8 bases that match TRBD1. Unmatched junction bases numbered 9, after V lost 5 bases and J lost 5 bases. Germline V CDR1 and CDR2: SGHTA, FQGTGA. The CDR3 is 15 amino acids. The CDR3 region is CASSLAGTGLDTQYL. CDR3 nucleotide sequence: TGTGCCAGCAGCCTTGCCGGGACAGGACTAGATACGCAGTATTTG.

This clonotype was seen a handful of times. The CDR3 DNA follows: TGTGCCAGCAGCGTAGCCCCCGGGGGGGGTGGAGAGACCCAGTACTTC. Its translation: CASSVAPGGGGETQYF. The chain couples TRBV9 to TRBJ2-5; 8 bases fit TRBD2. The CDR3 totals 16 residues. Trimming removed 0 bases from V and 4 bases from J; junction bases left unmatched: 8. CDR1 and CDR2 from the germline V gene are SGDLS and YYNGEE.

Many counts were recorded for this clonotype. The gene calls are TRBV5-8 and TRBJ2-2; 9 positions match TRBD2. Germline loops: CDR1 SGHTS, CDR2 YDEGEE. The CDR3 spans 15 residues. J was trimmed by 4 bases and V by 4 bases; bases with no gene match: 5. CDR3 nucleotides: TGTGCCAGCAGCCCAAGCGGGAGGAGCACCGGGGAGCTGTTTTTT. Translation: CASSPSGRSTGELFF.

The chain recombines TRBV20-1 with TRBJ1-1; maybe TRBD1 (5 bases). Germline CDR1 is DFQATT and CDR2 is SNEGSKA (reference sequence). Trimming removed 0 bases at V and 6 bases at J, with 11 bases between. This CDR3 is 13 amino acids long. The CDR3 sequence is CSARDFGGAEAFF. The CDR3 DNA is TGCAGTGCTAGAGATTTTGGGGGAGCTGAAGCTTTCTTT.

In its sample, this clonotype was seen many times. V usage is TRBV18 and J usage is TRBJ1-1; tentative D call: TRBD1 (5 bases). Trimming took off 4 bases at V and 0 bases at J, with 15 bases between the two ends. Germline CDR1 and CDR2: KGHSH and LQKENI. The CDR3 length is 16 residues. In DNA form, the CDR3 reads TGTGCCAGCTCACTACTACCGGGGGAGATGAACACTGAAGCTTTCTTT. It is translated as CASSLLPGEMNTEAFF.